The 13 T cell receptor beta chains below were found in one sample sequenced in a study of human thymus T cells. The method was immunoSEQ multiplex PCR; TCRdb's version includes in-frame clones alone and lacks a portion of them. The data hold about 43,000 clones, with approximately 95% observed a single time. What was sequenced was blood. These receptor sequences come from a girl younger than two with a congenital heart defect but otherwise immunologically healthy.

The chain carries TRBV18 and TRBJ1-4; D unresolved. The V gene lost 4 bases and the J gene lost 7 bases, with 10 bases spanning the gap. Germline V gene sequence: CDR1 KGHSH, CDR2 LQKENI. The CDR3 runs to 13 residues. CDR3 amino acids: CASSRGMSEKLFF. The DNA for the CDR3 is TGTGCCAGCTCACGCGGCATGAGTGAAAAACTGTTTTTT.

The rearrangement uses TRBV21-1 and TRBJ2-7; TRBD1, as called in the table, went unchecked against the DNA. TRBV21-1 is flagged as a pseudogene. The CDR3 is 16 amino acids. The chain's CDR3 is CASSNPLRDRAYEQYF. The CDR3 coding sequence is TGTGCCAGCAGCAACCCCCTGCGGGACAGGGCCTACGAGCAGTACTTC.

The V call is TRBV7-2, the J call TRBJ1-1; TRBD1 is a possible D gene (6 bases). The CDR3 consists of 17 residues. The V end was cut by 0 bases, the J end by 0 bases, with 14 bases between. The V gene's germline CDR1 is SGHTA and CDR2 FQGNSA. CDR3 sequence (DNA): TGTGCCAGCAGCTTAGCAGGGGACATACGACTGAACACTGAAGCTTTCTTT. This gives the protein CASSLAGDIRLNTEAFF.

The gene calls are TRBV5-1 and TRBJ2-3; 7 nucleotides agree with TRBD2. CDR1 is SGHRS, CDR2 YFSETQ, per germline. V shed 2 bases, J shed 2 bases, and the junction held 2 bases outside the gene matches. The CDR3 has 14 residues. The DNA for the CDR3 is TGCGCCAGCAGCTTTAGCGGGCCCACAGATACGCAGTATTTT. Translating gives CASSFSGPTDTQYF.

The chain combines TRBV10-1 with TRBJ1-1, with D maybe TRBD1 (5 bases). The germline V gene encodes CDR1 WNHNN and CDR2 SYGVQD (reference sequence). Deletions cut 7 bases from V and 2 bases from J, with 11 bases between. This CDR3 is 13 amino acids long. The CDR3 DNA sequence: TGCGCCAGCATGAGGGACCTAAACACTGAAGCTTTCTTT. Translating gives CASMRDLNTEAFF.

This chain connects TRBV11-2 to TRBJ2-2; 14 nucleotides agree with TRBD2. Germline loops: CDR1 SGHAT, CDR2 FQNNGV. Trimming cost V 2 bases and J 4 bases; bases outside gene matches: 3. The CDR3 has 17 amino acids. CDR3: CASSLSGLAGVTGELFF. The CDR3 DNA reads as TGTGCCAGCAGCTTATCGGGACTAGCGGGAGTCACCGGGGAGCTGTTTTTT. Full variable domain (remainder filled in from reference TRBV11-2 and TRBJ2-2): EAGVAQSPRYKIIEKRQSVAFWCNPISGHATLYWYQQILGQGPKLLIQFQNNGVVDDSQLPKDRFSAERLKGVDSTLKIQPAKLEDSAVYLCASSLSGLAGVTGELFFGEGSRLTVL.

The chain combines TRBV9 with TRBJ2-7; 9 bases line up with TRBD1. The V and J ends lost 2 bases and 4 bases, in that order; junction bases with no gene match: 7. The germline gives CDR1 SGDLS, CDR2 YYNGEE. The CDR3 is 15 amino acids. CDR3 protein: CASSVSAGTGYEQYF. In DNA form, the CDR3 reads TGTGCCAGCAGCGTCAGCGCCGGGACAGGGTACGAGCAGTACTTC.

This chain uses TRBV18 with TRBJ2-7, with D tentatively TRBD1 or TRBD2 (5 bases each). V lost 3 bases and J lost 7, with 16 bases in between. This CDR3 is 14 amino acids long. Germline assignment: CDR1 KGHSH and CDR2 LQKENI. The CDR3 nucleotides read TGTGCCAGCTCACCTTTTACCCCAGGGAGTGAGCAGTACTTC. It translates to CASSPFTPGSEQYF.

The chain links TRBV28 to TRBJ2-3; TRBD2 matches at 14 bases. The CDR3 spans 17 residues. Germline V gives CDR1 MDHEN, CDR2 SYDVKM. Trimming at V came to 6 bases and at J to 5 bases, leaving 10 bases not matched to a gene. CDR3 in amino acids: CASRKSGTSGRVDTQYF. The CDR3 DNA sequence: TGTGCCAGCAGGAAGTCCGGGACTAGCGGGAGAGTAGATACGCAGTATTTT. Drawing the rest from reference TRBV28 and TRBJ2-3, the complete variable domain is DVKVTQSSRYLVKRTGEKVFLECVQDMDHENMFWYRQDPGLGLRLIYFSYDVKMKEKGDIPEGYSVSREKKERFSLILESASTNQTSMYLCASRKSGTSGRVDTQYFGPGTRLTVL.

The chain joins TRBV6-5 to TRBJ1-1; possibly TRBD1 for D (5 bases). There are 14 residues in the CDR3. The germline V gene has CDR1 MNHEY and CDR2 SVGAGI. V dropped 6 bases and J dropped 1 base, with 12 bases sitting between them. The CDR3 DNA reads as TGTGCCAGCAGAATGGGACGGGAGAACACTGAAGCTTTCTTT. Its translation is CASRMGRENTEAFF.

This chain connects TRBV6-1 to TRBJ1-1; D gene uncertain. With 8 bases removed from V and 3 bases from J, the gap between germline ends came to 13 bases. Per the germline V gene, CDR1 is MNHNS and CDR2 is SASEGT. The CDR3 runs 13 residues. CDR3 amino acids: CASVQAGYTEAFF. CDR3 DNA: TGTGCCAGCGTCCAGGCTGGGTACACTGAAGCTTTCTTT.

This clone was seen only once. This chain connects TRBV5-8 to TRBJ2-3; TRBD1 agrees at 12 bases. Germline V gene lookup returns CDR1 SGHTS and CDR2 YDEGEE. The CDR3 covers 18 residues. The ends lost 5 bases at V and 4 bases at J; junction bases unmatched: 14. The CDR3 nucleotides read TGTGCCAGCAGACAACTCCACCGGGACAGGGGGCTTTCAGATACGCAGTATTTT. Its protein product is CASRQLHRDRGLSDTQYF.

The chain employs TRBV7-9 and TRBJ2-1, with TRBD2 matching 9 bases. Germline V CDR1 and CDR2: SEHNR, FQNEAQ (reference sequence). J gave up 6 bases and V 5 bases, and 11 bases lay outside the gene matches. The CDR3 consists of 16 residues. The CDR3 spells CASSPRRGTSINEQFF. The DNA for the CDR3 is TGTGCCAGCAGCCCGAGGCGCGGGACTAGCATCAATGAGCAGTTCTTC.